A single sample gave rise to the 29 T cell receptor beta chains below, sequenced in a study of identical twins. TCRdb passed the 5' RACE reads through MiXCR, listing each CDR3 protein once. This sample has approximately 700,000 distinct CDR3 sequences, with 5.5% to 6.5% found just once. Sequencing was carried out using naive T cells sorted from blood. The receptors were sampled from a man aged 18 to 35 in good health.

This clonotype was seen a few times. The chain uses TRBV27 and TRBJ2-7; 8 positions match TRBD2. In germline, CDR1 is MNHEY, CDR2 SMNVEV (reference sequence). This CDR3 has 20 amino acids. The V gene end was trimmed by 1 base and the J gene end by 6 bases; junction bases not matched to a gene: 23. The CDR3 loop reads CASSLYPVSGAGVGPLEQYF. The CDR3 nucleotides read TGTGCCAGCAGTTTATACCCCGTTTCGGGAGCGGGAGTAGGTCCTCTCGAGCAGTACTTC.

This clonotype was counted at least ten times. The chain links TRBV4-1 to TRBJ1-5; D gene uncertain. Trimming left V 1 base short and J 1 base short, with 14 bases between. The CDR3 extends over 17 amino acids. CDR1 and CDR2 (germline): MGHRA, YSYEKL. The CDR3 loop is CASSQGQHFGSNQPQHF. The CDR3 DNA follows: TGCGCCAGCAGCCAAGGACAACATTTTGGGAGCAATCAGCCCCAGCATTTT.

This chain uses TRBV7-3 with TRBJ2-3, with D perhaps matching TRBD1 or TRBD2 (6 bases each). V gave up 2 bases and J gave up 2 bases, with 11 bases separating them. The germline V gene encodes CDR1 SGHTA and CDR2 FQGTGA. The CDR3 consists of 15 residues. The chain's CDR3 is CASSLAGTTTDTQYF. The CDR3, as DNA: TGTGCCAGCAGCTTAGCGGGGACAACCACAGATACGCAGTATTTT. Using reference TRBV7-3 and TRBJ2-3 for the parts outside the CDR3, the full variable domain is GAGVSQTPSNKVTEKGKYVELRCDPISGHTALYWYRQSLGQGPEFLIYFQGTGAADDSGLPNDRFFAVRPEGSVSTLKIQRTERGDSAVYLCASSLAGTTTDTQYFGPGTRLTVL.

The chain has TRBV29-1 and TRBJ2-5; 8 bases map to TRBD1. In germline, CDR1 is SQVTM, CDR2 ANQGSEA. V lost 7 bases, J lost 9 bases, and 13 bases stayed unmatched. CDR3 length: 13 residues. The CDR3 loop reads CSGRDRTLWAQYF. DNA for the CDR3: TGCAGCGGCCGGGACAGGACCCTTTGGGCCCAGTACTTC.

J is TRBJ2-1 and V is TRBV6-1; TRBD2 might be the D (5 bases). Germline V lookup: CDR1 MNHNS, CDR2 SASEGT. This CDR3 has 13 amino acids. Trimming shortened V by 6 bases and J by 6 bases, and 12 bases separated the two germline ends. CDR3 sequence reads: CASRSGNVNEQFF. The DNA for the CDR3 is TGTGCCAGCAGGTCGGGGAACGTCAATGAGCAGTTCTTC.

The chain recombines TRBV5-1 with TRBJ2-5; tentative D call: TRBD1 (7 bases). Germline V gene lookup returns CDR1 SGHRS and CDR2 YFSETQ. There are 15 residues in the CDR3. Between the trimmed V and J ends, which lost 4 bases and 1 base, there was a span of 14 bases. DNA for the CDR3: TGCGCCAGCAGCAAGGCGGGGACAGCCCAAGAGACCCAGTACTTC. Amino acids: CASSKAGTAQETQYF.

This clonotype turned up a few times. V usage is TRBV6-1 and J usage is TRBJ2-7; D is unresolved. With 7 bases removed from V and 4 bases from J, the gap between germline ends came to 14 bases. Germline V gives CDR1 MNHNS, CDR2 SASEGT. The CDR3 covers 13 residues. CDR3 nucleotides: TGTGCCAGCACGGTTAAGGAAATATACGAGCAGTACGTC. It is translated as CASTVKEIYEQYV.

This clonotype was counted at least ten times. The V call is TRBV27, the J call TRBJ2-3; D gene ambiguous. Trimming shortened V by 3 bases and J by 5 bases, and 9 bases separated the two germline ends. The germline CDR1 and CDR2 sequences are MNHEY and SMNVEV (reference sequence). The CDR3 consists of 13 residues. This chain's CDR3 is CASSFSGLDTQYF. For the CDR3, the DNA is TGTGCCAGCAGTTTCTCAGGCTTAGATACGCAGTATTTT.

The table lists this clonotype with many counts. The chain is built from TRBV18 and TRBJ1-5; D call uncertain. The CDR3 has 15 amino acids. The V gene lost 1 base and the J gene lost 3 bases, with 10 bases spanning the gap. Germline V gives CDR1 KGHSH, CDR2 LQKENI. DNA for the CDR3: TGTGCCAGCTCACCACAGCCTAACCCCAATCAGCCCCAGCATTTT. Translated: CASSPQPNPNQPQHF.

This clonotype was seen ten or more times. This rearrangement joins TRBV12-3 or TRBV12-4 to TRBJ2-3; D unresolved. The CDR3 totals 13 residues. Deletions cut 0 bases from V and 6 bases from J, with 7 bases between. In DNA form, the CDR3 reads TGTGCCAGCAGTTTAGCGTCCAGGGATACGCAGTATTTT. Translated, it gives CASSLASRDTQYF.

This clonotype was counted between two and nine times. The rearrangement joins TRBV6-1 to TRBJ2-6; 7 nucleotides match TRBD1. CDR1 and CDR2 (germline): MNHNS, SASEGT. This CDR3 comprises 18 residues. With V trimmed by 6 bases and J by 0 bases, 11 bases remained unmatched. The CDR3 sequence is CASSQTGALSSGANVLTF. The DNA of the CDR3 is TGTGCCAGCAGCCAAACAGGGGCGCTAAGCTCTGGGGCCAACGTCCTGACTTTC.

The J gene is TRBJ2-4, the V gene TRBV14, with 9 bases aligning to TRBD1. Looked up from germline, CDR1 is SGHDN and CDR2 is FVKESK. CDR3 length equals 16 residues. V shed 4 bases and J 6 bases; nucleotides not matched to a gene: 10. The CDR3 coding sequence is TGTGCCAGCAGCCCAATGACAGGGGGGTCGATAAACATTCAGTACTTC. Its protein product is CASSPMTGGSINIQYF.

In this sample, this clonotype turned up many times. The rearrangement uses TRBV20-1 and TRBJ2-7, with a possible D match to TRBD2 (6 bases). Germline CDR1 reads DFQATT; CDR2 reads SNEGSKA (reference sequence). V was clipped by 5 bases and J by 1 base, with 12 bases between them. The CDR3 has 13 amino acids. Written as DNA, the CDR3 is TGCAGTGCTGGGACTCTGCGGTCCTACGAGCAGTACTTC. Its translation: CSAGTLRSYEQYF.

In its sample, this clonotype was seen many times. One junction end does not reproduce the germline sequence, and a read error may be involved. The chain uses TRBV6-1 and TRBJ2-1; D remains unclear. CDR1 and CDR2 (germline): MNHNS, SASEGT. This CDR3 region has 14 residues. The CDR3 bases are TGTGCCAGCAGAGAAGCCGATTCCTACAATGAGCAGTTCTTC. Residues: CASREADSYNEQFF.

The sample holds a few counts of this clonotype. This chain connects TRBV4-3 to TRBJ2-7; D is ambiguous. The CDR3 spans 15 residues. Germline V gene sequence: CDR1 LGHNA, CDR2 YSLEER. Trimming removed 0 bases from V and 2 bases from J, with 11 bases in between. CDR3 nucleotides: TGCGCCAGCAGCCAAGAACGGCGTGCCCCCTACGAGCAGTACTTC. Protein sequence: CASSQERRAPYEQYF.

The sample holds a few counts of this clonotype. This chain links TRBV6-2 or TRBV6-3 with TRBJ2-3; 8 bases fit TRBD1. V was clipped by 5 bases and J by 4 bases; unmatched bases: 5. The CDR3 extends over 14 amino acids. Germline values: CDR1 MNHEY, CDR2 SVGEGT. The CDR3 DNA sequence: TGTGCCAGCAGTAGACAGGGGACGCCAGATACGCAGTATTTT. As protein: CASSRQGTPDTQYF.

The sample holds many counts of this clonotype. This chain joins TRBV12-3 or TRBV12-4 and TRBJ2-2; 10 bases map to TRBD1. V shed 7 bases and J 6 bases; nucleotides not matched to a gene: 5. The CDR3 contains 14 residues. CDR3 DNA sequence: TGTGCCAGCATCAGGACAGGGGGATCCGGGGAGCTGTTTTTT. Its translation is CASIRTGGSGELFF.

There are a few counts of this clonotype. This chain joins TRBV6-1 and TRBJ2-7; TRBD1 agrees at 9 bases. The CDR3 runs to 15 residues. After removal of 6 bases from V and 3 bases from J, the junction contained 9 bases not matched to a gene. Germline CDR1 and CDR2: MNHNS and SASEGT. The CDR3 is CASSRDRGKGYEQYF. The CDR3 region has the DNA TGTGCCAGCAGCCGCGACAGGGGGAAAGGCTACGAGCAGTACTTC.

At least ten counts were recorded for this clonotype. This chain joins TRBV7-9 and TRBJ2-1; possibly TRBD1 for D (6 bases). The V end was cut by 5 bases, the J end by 8 bases, with 19 bases between. The V gene's germline CDR1 is SEHNR and CDR2 FQNEAQ (reference sequence). This CDR3 spans 15 amino acids. The DNA for the CDR3 is TGTGCCAGCAGCACTCCCGGGGCCGCAGGGGATGAGCAGTTCTTC. Amino acids: CASSTPGAAGDEQFF.

The sample holds many counts of this clonotype. The chain joins TRBV29-1 to TRBJ1-1; TRBD1 matches 8 bases. The CDR3 has 12 amino acids. V shed 5 bases, J shed 5 bases, and the junction held 4 bases outside the gene matches. Germline V gives CDR1 SQVTM, CDR2 ANQGSEA. The CDR3: CSVKDRVTEAFF. The CDR3 nucleotides are TGCAGCGTTAAGGACAGGGTGACTGAAGCTTTCTTT.

This clonotype has only a few counts. The chain combines TRBV5-1 with TRBJ2-2; weak D call: TRBD1 (6 bases). There are 15 residues in the CDR3. Trimming took off 4 bases at V and 5 bases at J, with 15 bases between the two ends. From germline, CDR1 is SGHRS and CDR2 YFSETQ. Here the CDR3 reads CASSKQGGGTGELFF. CDR3 DNA: TGCGCCAGCAGCAAACAGGGTGGAGGTACCGGGGAGCTGTTTTTT.

The V gene is TRBV5-1, the J gene TRBJ2-7; D might be TRBD2 (5 bases). The CDR3 consists of 13 residues. The V gene lost 4 bases and the J gene lost 5 bases, with 13 bases spanning the gap. Germline CDR1 and CDR2: SGHRS and YFSETQ. The CDR3 sequence is CASSGEGVHEQYF. The CDR3 DNA reads as TGCGCCAGCAGCGGCGAGGGTGTCCACGAGCAGTACTTC.

This clonotype was seen repeatedly, ten times or more. The V gene is TRBV10-3, the J gene TRBJ2-3; 11 nucleotides match TRBD2. The V gene end was trimmed by 0 bases and the J gene end by 2 bases; junction bases not matched to a gene: 13. There are 20 residues in the CDR3. Germline V lookup: CDR1 ENHRY, CDR2 SYGVKD. The CDR3 sequence is CAISESPGLAAGEVTDTQYF. In nucleotides, the CDR3 is TGTGCCATCAGTGAGTCACCGGGACTAGCGGCAGGAGAAGTCACAGATACGCAGTATTTT.

This clonotype was seen many times. V is TRBV5-6 and J is TRBJ2-7, with TRBD2 identical over 8 bases. Per germline, CDR1 SGHDT and CDR2 YYEEEE. The J segment lost 4 bases and the V segment lost 4 bases, leaving 7 bases of the junction unmatched. CDR3 size: 14 residues. The CDR3 DNA reads TGTGCCAGCAGCCCGGGGGGGCGAGGTTACGAGCAGTACTTC. This translates into CASSPGGRGYEQYF.

This clonotype was seen ten or more times. The chain has TRBV15 and TRBJ2-1; TRBD2 is a possible D gene (6 bases). The V end was cut by 0 bases, the J end by 4 bases, with 13 bases between. The CDR3 is made up of 16 amino acids. Germline lookup yields CDR1 LNHNV and CDR2 YYDKDF (reference sequence). This CDR3 reads CATSREWGTAYNEQFF. The CDR3 bases are TGTGCCACCAGCAGAGAGTGGGGGACTGCATACAATGAGCAGTTCTTC.

This clonotype was seen a handful of times. CDR3 bases: TGTGCCAGCAGTTCTAGACTAGCGGAAATCGAAGAGACCCAGTACTTC. Protein sequence: CASSSRLAEIEETQYF. The J gene is TRBJ2-5, the V gene TRBV28; 9 bases line up with TRBD2. Germline CDR1 and CDR2: MDHEN and SYDVKM. V lost 4 bases, J lost 3 bases, and 9 bases stayed unmatched. The CDR3 loop spans 16 amino acids.

This clonotype was recorded a few times. The rearrangement uses TRBV27 and TRBJ2-7; tentative D call: TRBD1 (6 bases). CDR1 MNHEY and CDR2 SMNVEV come from the germline V gene (reference sequence). V lost 7 bases and J lost 0, with 10 bases in between. This CDR3 has 13 amino acids. The CDR3 DNA follows: TGTGCCAGCATAACGGACAGCTCCTACGAGCAGTACGTC. It specifies CASITDSSYEQYV.

This clonotype was recorded a few times. V usage is TRBV27 and J usage is TRBJ1-5; D not resolved. CDR3 length: 18 amino acids. Trimming took 2 bases from V and 2 from J, leaving 19 bases between them. CDR1 and CDR2 (germline): MNHEY, SMNVEV (reference sequence). CDR3 region: CASSLRSLLDTGNQPQHF. CDR3 coding DNA: TGTGCCAGCAGTTTACGATCCCTCCTAGACACTGGCAATCAGCCCCAGCATTTT.

This clonotype was seen a handful of times. This chain connects TRBV15 to TRBJ1-2, with D possibly matching TRBD1 (6 bases). CDR3 size: 15 residues. V dropped 4 bases and J dropped 8 bases, with 20 bases sitting between them. From germline, CDR1 is LNHNV and CDR2 YYDKDF (reference sequence). CDR3 sequence: CATSIGGGGFRGYTF. CDR3 nucleotides: TGTGCCACCAGCATCGGGGGCGGGGGCTTTCGAGGCTACACCTTC.